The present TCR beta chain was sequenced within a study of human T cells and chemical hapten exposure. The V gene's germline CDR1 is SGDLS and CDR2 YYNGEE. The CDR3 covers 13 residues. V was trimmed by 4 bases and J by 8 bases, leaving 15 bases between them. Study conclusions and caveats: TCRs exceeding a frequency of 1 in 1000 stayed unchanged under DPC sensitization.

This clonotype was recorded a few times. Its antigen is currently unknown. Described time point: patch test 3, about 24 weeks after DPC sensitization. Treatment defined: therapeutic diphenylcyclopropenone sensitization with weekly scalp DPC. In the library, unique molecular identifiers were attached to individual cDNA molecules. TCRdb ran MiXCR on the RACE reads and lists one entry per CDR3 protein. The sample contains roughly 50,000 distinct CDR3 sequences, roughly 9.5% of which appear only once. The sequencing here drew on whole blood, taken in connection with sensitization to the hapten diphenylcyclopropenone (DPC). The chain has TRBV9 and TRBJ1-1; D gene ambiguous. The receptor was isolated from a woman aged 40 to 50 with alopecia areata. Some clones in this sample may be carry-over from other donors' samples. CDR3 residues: CASSRGGEQEAFF. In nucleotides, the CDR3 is TGTGCCAGCAGCCGAGGTGGGGAGCAAGAAGCTTTCTTT.